This T cell receptor (beta chain) was retrieved from a study of Ad26.COV2.S vaccination and SARS-CoV-2 variants. Sequencing was performed with immunoSEQ multiplex PCR; in TCRdb, only in-frame clones are kept and a portion is missing. The table shows 300,000 to 450,000 clones, with about 88% occurring only once. Germline V gene data show CDR1 as LNHDA and CDR2 as SQIVND (reference sequence). The CDR3 is 14 amino acids. V lost 7 bases to trimming and J lost 8 bases; unmatched junction nucleotides: 10. The sample's treatment: 15 to 20 received Ad26.COV2.S at low or high dose, single or two shots; five or six received placebo; per-sample allocation not given. Sample collection was performed on day 63 after the first vaccine or placebo injection.

This sequence originates from a person aged 18-60 years who received the Ad26.COV2.S COVID-19 vaccine or a placebo. The chain employs TRBV19 and TRBJ1-2; the match to TRBD1 covers 10 bases. The sample in question was peripheral blood, obtained in a trial of Ad26.COV2.S vaccine versus placebo. The CDR3 reads CASKPPTGGTGYTF. DNA for the CDR3: TGTGCCAGTAAACCCCCGACAGGGGGCACCGGCTACACCTTC.